The 13 T cell receptor beta chains presented below share a single source sample, sequenced in a study of cytomegalovirus exposure and HLA in healthy donors. Primers: 60 Vbeta forward and 13 Jbeta reverse. Profiled with immunoSEQ multiplex PCR; TCRdb holds only in-frame clones, not every one. This sample has around 150,000 clones, with more than 70% found just once. The sample consisted of PBMCs. Receptors originate from a male donor in good health and CMV-seronegative.

The chain couples TRBV7-2 to TRBJ1-2, with unresolved D. Between the trimmed V and J ends, which lost 1 base and 2 bases, there was a span of 5 bases. CDR1 is SGHTA, CDR2 FQGNSA, per germline. This CDR3 spans 13 amino acids. CDR3 coding DNA: TGTGCCAGCAGCTTAGACAAAAACTATGGCTACACCTTC. Encoded protein: CASSLDKNYGYTF.

The V and J genes are TRBV7-2 and TRBJ2-5, with D possibly TRBD1 on 5 matching bases. V lost 2 bases to trimming and J lost 5 bases, with 12 bases between them. Germline V gene data show CDR1 as SGHTA and CDR2 as FQGNSA. This CDR3 region has 14 residues. This CDR3 reads CASSLTGGVETQYF. As DNA, the CDR3 is TGTGCCAGCAGCTTAACAGGTGGTGTCGAGACCCAGTACTTC.

This chain links TRBV9 with TRBJ1-2; D is uncertain. V dropped 0 bases and J dropped 4 bases, with 7 bases sitting between them. This CDR3 has 13 residues. CDR1 is SGDLS, CDR2 YYNGEE, per germline. This CDR3 is CASSVGTPYGYTF. Written as DNA, the CDR3 is TGTGCCAGCAGCGTAGGGACTCCCTATGGCTACACCTTC.

About this clone itself: One end of the junction varies from germline; a read error may be responsible. This chain links TRBV7-7 with TRBJ2-5, with 8 bases that match TRBD1. The CDR3 sequence is 12 residues long. In germline, CDR1 is SSHAT, CDR2 FNYEAQ (reference sequence). CDR3 in amino acids: CASSVGQDTQYF. CDR3 in DNA: TGTGCTAGCAGCGTGGGACAGGATACCCAGTACTTC.

This rearrangement joins TRBV5-1 to TRBJ1-3; 8 bases fit TRBD1. The CDR3 sequence is 15 residues long. The germline V gene encodes CDR1 SGHRS and CDR2 YFSETQ. V lost 7 bases and J lost 0; bases outside the gene matches: 6. Written as DNA, the CDR3 is TGCGCCAGCGCAGGGGGCCCCTCCTCTGGAAACACCATATATTTT. As protein: CASAGGPSSGNTIYF. Filled out from reference TRBV5-1 and TRBJ1-3, the complete variable domain reads KAGVTQTPRYLIKTRGQQVTLSCSPISGHRSVSWYQQTPGQGLQFLFEYFSETQRNKGNFPGRFSGRQFSNSRSEMNVSTLELGDSALYLCASAGGPSSGNTIYFGEGSWLTVV.

The gene calls are TRBV5-6 and TRBJ2-3; 10 bases are shared with TRBD1. The CDR3 has 16 amino acids. Germline V gene sequence: CDR1 SGHDT, CDR2 YYEEEE. V trimming: 2 bases; J trimming: 4 bases; junction bases outside the gene matches: 7. The CDR3 region has the DNA TGTGCCAGCAGCTTTTGGGGGACAGGGGTACCAGATACGCAGTATTTT. It codes for CASSFWGTGVPDTQYF.

This chain joins TRBV5-1 and TRBJ2-3; 10 bases are shared with TRBD2. There are 16 residues in the CDR3. J was trimmed by 1 base and V by 2 bases; bases with no gene match: 4. Per germline, CDR1 SGHRS and CDR2 YFSETQ. The CDR3 is CASSLASGGGTDTQYF. The DNA of the CDR3 is TGCGCCAGCAGCTTAGCTAGCGGGGGAGGCACAGATACGCAGTATTTT.

In this sample, this clone turned up a few times. The rearrangement links TRBV4-1 to TRBJ1-1; D is unresolved. The CDR3 contains 14 residues. Germline V gene sequence: CDR1 MGHRA, CDR2 YSYEKL. The ends were cut back, 0 bases at V and 5 bases at J, with 10 bases in the middle. CDR3: CASSQDRRRTEAFF. In DNA form, the CDR3 reads TGCGCCAGCAGCCAAGATCGTAGGAGGACTGAAGCTTTCTTT.

This clone has a handful of counts. The V gene is TRBV2, the J gene TRBJ2-5; D possibly corresponds to TRBD2 (5 bases). The V gene lost 7 bases and the J gene lost 4 bases, with 16 bases spanning the gap. Per germline, CDR1 SNHLY and CDR2 FYNNEI. The length of the CDR3 is 14 residues. The CDR3 loop reads CASTRLLRGETQYF. The CDR3 coding sequence is TGTGCCAGCACGAGATTACTACGGGGAGAGACCCAGTACTTC.

The sample holds a few counts of this clone. This chain links TRBV5-1 with TRBJ2-7; 9 bases are shared with TRBD1. Per germline, CDR1 SGHRS and CDR2 YFSETQ. The length of the CDR3 is 14 residues. V lost 7 bases to trimming and J lost 2 bases; unmatched junction nucleotides: 7. CDR3 region: CASGDREGTYEQYF. For the CDR3, the DNA is TGCGCCAGCGGGGACAGGGAGGGAACCTACGAGCAGTACTTC.

The chain uses TRBV6-5 and TRBJ1-2, with D hard to call. The V gene lost 0 bases and the J gene lost 8 bases, with 10 bases spanning the gap. From germline, CDR1 is MNHEY and CDR2 SVGAGI. This CDR3 region has 13 residues. CDR3 protein: CASSYSKEGGYTF. The CDR3 DNA is TGTGCCAGCAGTTACTCGAAAGAGGGAGGCTACACCTTC.

This CDR3 reads CALKRGEVEAFF. The CDR3 bases are TGTGCCCTCAAACGAGGAGAAGTAGAAGCTTTCTTT. The chain recombines TRBV30 with TRBJ1-1; the D is unclear. The germline gives CDR1 GTSNPN, CDR2 SVGIG (reference sequence). The CDR3 loop spans 12 amino acids. V was cut by 8 bases and J by 8 bases, with 18 bases left in between.

The chain carries TRBV6-6 and TRBJ2-5; D is ambiguous. Germline values: CDR1 MNHNY, CDR2 SVGAGI (reference sequence). Trimming removed 7 bases at V and 2 bases at J, with 14 bases between. The CDR3 has 14 residues. In DNA, the CDR3 is TGTGCCAGCAATACCGACGGGTTGCAAGAGACCCAGTACTTC. It translates to CASNTDGLQETQYF.